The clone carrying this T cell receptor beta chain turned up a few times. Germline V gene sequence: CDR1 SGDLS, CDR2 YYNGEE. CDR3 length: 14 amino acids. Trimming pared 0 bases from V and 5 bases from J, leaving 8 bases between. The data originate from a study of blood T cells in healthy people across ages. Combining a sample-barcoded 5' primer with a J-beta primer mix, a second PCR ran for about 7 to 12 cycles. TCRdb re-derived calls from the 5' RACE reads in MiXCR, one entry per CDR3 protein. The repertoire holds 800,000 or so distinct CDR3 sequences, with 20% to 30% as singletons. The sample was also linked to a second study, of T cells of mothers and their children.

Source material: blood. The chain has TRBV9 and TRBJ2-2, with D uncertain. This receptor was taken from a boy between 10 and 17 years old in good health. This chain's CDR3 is CASSVGYRTGELFF. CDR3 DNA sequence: TGTGCCAGCAGCGTAGGCTACCGGACCGGGGAGCTGTTTTTT.